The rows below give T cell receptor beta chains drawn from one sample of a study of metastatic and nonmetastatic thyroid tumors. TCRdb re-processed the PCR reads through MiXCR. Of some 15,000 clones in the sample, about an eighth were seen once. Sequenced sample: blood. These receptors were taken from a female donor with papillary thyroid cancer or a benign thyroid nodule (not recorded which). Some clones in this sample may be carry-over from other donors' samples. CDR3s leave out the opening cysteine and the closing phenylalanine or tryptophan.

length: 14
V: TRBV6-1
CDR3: ASSWGQGRENTEAF

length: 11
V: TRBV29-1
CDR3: SVAIDYNSPLH

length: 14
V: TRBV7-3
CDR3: ASSLRSGFSGSPLH

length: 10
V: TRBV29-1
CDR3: SASRGRETQY

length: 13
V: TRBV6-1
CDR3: ASSGRALGNSPLH

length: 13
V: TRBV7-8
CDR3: ASSLGGYKGDTQY

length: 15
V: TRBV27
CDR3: ASSLGIRASGRNEQF

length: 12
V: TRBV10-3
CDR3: AITATGGGEKLF

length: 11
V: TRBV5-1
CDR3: DPRGGAGYEQY

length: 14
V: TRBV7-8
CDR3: ASSTSRGQGAYGYT

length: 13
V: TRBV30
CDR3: AWNAPTAYNSPLH

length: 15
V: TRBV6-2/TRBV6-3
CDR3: ASSPPPNSGNPDTQY

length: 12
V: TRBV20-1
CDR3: SARGASGSPEQY

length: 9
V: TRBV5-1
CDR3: ASSLEDTQY

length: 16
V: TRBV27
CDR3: ASSLVHGTYGLWKHHI

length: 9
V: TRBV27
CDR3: ASLTQNEQF

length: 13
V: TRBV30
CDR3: AWRPDVRRNYGYT

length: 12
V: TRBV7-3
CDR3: ASSFKPGPDTQY

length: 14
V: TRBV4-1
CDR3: ASSQSSGSSYNEQF

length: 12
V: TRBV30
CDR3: AWSEGLSGNTIY

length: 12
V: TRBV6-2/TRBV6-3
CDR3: ASSPGQGIGEAF

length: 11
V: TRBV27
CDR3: ASSLSSDTEAF

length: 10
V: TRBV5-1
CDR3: ASTVSGDEQF

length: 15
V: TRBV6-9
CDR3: ASSYFKGAGGPEAQY

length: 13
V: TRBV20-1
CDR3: SASLSVAGRETQY

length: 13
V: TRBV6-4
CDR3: ASSDSSRLGSPLH

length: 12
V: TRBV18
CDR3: ASSPGHPGDGTF

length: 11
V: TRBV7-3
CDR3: ASTTGAGGELF

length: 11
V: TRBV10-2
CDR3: ASTLGQYNEQF

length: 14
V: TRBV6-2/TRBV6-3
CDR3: ASSPGGGAPYNEQF

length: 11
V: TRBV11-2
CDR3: ASSYNTGGGYT

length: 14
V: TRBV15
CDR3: ATSSGEARGANVLT

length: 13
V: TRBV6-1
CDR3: ASRSTGLPNQPQH

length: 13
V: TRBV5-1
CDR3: ASSSTTGRDEKLF

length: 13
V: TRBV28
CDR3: ASSLSVETTGELF

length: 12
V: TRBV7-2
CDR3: ASSLGWMNTEAF

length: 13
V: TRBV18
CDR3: ASSRAGTGNQPQH

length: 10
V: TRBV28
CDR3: ASSSQGHGYT

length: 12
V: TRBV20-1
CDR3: SARDTGTNYEQF

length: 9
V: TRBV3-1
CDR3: ASSQEKEAF

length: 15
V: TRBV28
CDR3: ASNPGGSGSAGGTQC

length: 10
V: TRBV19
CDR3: ASGQGLYGYT

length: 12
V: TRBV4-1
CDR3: ASSQVGRTYEQY

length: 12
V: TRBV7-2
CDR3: ASSGFHSTDTQY

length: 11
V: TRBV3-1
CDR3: ASSQDNEDEQF